These 14 T cell receptor beta chains came from one sample sequenced in a study of shared clonotypes between healthy human individuals. Naive CD8 cells comprised CD45RO-negative, CCR7-positively selected cells, excluding terminally differentiated effector memory CD45RA+ cells. The data were produced by immunoSEQ multiplex PCR, yet TCRdb's version contains in-frame clones alone and is incomplete. The sample records 2 million to 2.5 million clones, 93% being singletons. The sequencing sample was made of naive CD8+ T cells from PBMCs. The receptors derive from a man younger than 30 in good health. Some clones in this sample may be carry-over from other donors' samples.

This rearrangement joins TRBV28 to TRBJ1-1, with D unresolved. Germline V lookup: CDR1 MDHEN, CDR2 SYDVKM. This CDR3 comprises 14 residues. V dropped 1 base and J dropped 3 bases, with 9 bases sitting between them. The CDR3 reads CASSLSRRDTEAFF. The CDR3 DNA reads TGTGCCAGCAGTTTATCAAGGAGGGACACTGAAGCTTTCTTT.

This sequence joins TRBV7-2 and TRBJ2-5; a weak D match, TRBD1 (6 bases). The CDR3 consists of 14 residues. Germline V gene data show CDR1 as SGHTA and CDR2 as FQGNSA. V was clipped by 5 bases and J by 0 bases, with 10 bases between them. CDR3 protein: CASSDRRYQETQYF. The CDR3 nucleotides are TGTGCCAGCAGCGACAGGCGGTACCAAGAGACCCAGTACTTC. Combining the CDR3 with reference TRBV7-2 and TRBJ2-5 gives the whole variable domain GAGVSQSPSNKVTEKGKDVELRCDPISGHTALYWYRQSLGQGLEFLIYFQGNSAPDKSGLPSDRFSAERTGGSVSTLTIQRTQQEDSAVYLCASSDRRYQETQYFGPGTRLLVL.

The chain combines TRBV29-1 with TRBJ2-5, with 8 bases aligning to TRBD1. The tail of the sequence fits TRBJ2-7 better, so the J call may be wrong. This CDR3 region has 14 residues. The germline V gene has CDR1 SQVTM and CDR2 ANQGSEA. CDR3 coding DNA: TGCAGCGCCCTCTCCAGGGGGCTTGCCTACGAGCAGTACTTC. It codes for CSALSRGLAYEQYF.

The rearrangement uses TRBV15 and TRBJ2-7, with D uncertain. The CDR3 has 14 residues. Trimming removed 0 bases at V and 3 bases at J, with 9 bases between. Germline V gene data show CDR1 as LNHNV and CDR2 as YYDKDF (reference sequence). The CDR3 DNA reads TGTGCCACCAGCAGAGATCGCTCGCACTACGAGCAGTACTTC. It yields the protein CATSRDRSHYEQYF.

The V and J genes are TRBV7-9 and TRBJ1-4; D gene ambiguous. Germline V CDR1 and CDR2: SEHNR, FQNEAQ (reference sequence). This CDR3 contains 15 residues. V lost 4 bases to trimming and J lost 8 bases, with 17 bases between them. CDR3: CASSSLDSYEEKLFF. The CDR3 nucleotides are TGTGCCAGCAGCTCCCTCGATTCATATGAGGAAAAACTGTTTTTT.

For the CDR3, the DNA is TGTGCCAGCAGCGACAGGGGCCACACTGAAGCTTTCTTT. As protein: CASSDRGHTEAFF. The gene calls are TRBV9 and TRBJ1-1; 7 bases match TRBD1. The CDR3 sequence is 13 residues long. V gave up 3 bases and J gave up 3 bases; unmatched junction bases: 2. The germline CDR1 and CDR2 sequences are SGDLS and YYNGEE.

The chain joins TRBV27 to TRBJ1-1; D remains ambiguous. This CDR3 region has 14 residues. Trimming took off 2 bases at V and 1 base at J, with 8 bases between the two ends. The germline V gene encodes CDR1 MNHEY and CDR2 SMNVEV (reference sequence). CDR3 residues: CASSLVWGNTEAFF. For the CDR3, the DNA is TGTGCCAGCAGTTTAGTCTGGGGGAACACTGAAGCTTTCTTT.

The chain couples TRBV12-5 to TRBJ2-1, with 9 bases aligning to TRBD1. The ends lost 7 bases at V and 1 base at J; junction bases unmatched: 11. Germline V gene lookup returns CDR1 LGHNT and CDR2 FRNRAP. This CDR3 has 17 amino acids. The CDR3 DNA follows: TGTGCTAGTGCCCCCCTCGGACAGGGGACATCCTACAATGAGCAGTTCTTC. Its protein is CASAPLGQGTSYNEQFF. Complete variable domain (other parts from reference TRBV12-5 and TRBJ2-1): DARVTQTPRHKVTEMGQEVTMRCQPILGHNTVFWYRQTMMQGLELLAYFRNRAPLDDSGMPKDRFSAEMPDATLATLKIQPSEPRDSAVYFCASAPLGQGTSYNEQFFGPGTRLTVL.

Concerning this clone itself: In the same sample, other DNA sequences code for this CDR3. This chain connects TRBV9 to TRBJ2-7; 8 bases map to TRBD1. Germline CDR1 SGDLS, CDR2 YYNGEE. Germline trimming cut 0 bases from V and 0 bases from J; bases unmatched to any gene: 2. The CDR3 is 15 residues long. In nucleotides, the CDR3 is TGTGCCAGCAGCGTAGGCAGGGGGCTCTCCTACGAGCAGTACTTC. Translation: CASSVGRGLSYEQYF.

This clone was recorded once. The chain uses TRBV7-8 and TRBJ2-1, with 7 bases aligning to TRBD1. Trimming took 3 bases from V and 0 from J; bases not matched to a gene: 8. Germline CDR1 SGHVS, CDR2 FQNEAQ. The CDR3 totals 17 residues. The CDR3 DNA reads as TGTGCCAGCAGCTTTCTCCAGGGGGAGAGCTCCTACAATGAGCAGTTCTTC. Its translation: CASSFLQGESSYNEQFF.

This clone was picked up one time. This chain uses TRBV27 with TRBJ2-7; D may be TRBD1 (5 bases). The CDR3 runs to 15 residues. Germline CDR1 is MNHEY and CDR2 is SMNVEV (reference sequence). V lost 3 bases and J 3 bases, leaving 15 bases between the germline ends. CDR3 nucleotides: TGTGCCAGCAGTTTGGACATCCCAATTGGCTACGAGCAGTACTTC. Translation: CASSLDIPIGYEQYF.

V and J are TRBV5-1 and TRBJ2-1; 7 bases fit TRBD2. Unmatched junction bases numbered 6, after V lost 6 bases and J lost 0 bases. Germline-derived CDR1 and CDR2 are SGHRS and YFSETQ. This CDR3 region has 15 residues. The CDR3 coding sequence is TGCGCCAGCACCGTGGGGAGGGCCTCCTACAATGAGCAGTTCTTC. Amino acids: CASTVGRASYNEQFF.

Notes on this clone: One end of the junction is discordant with germline, which a read error may explain. V and J are TRBV5-1 and TRBJ2-7; no reliable D call. The CDR3 spans 12 residues. The V gene's germline CDR1 is SGHRS and CDR2 YFSETQ. The CDR3: CANSSAESEQYF. Here the CDR3 DNA reads TGCGCCAACAGCTCAGCAGAATCGGAACAGTACTTC.

V is TRBV9 and J is TRBJ1-3, with 7 bases lining up with TRBD1. This CDR3 contains 16 residues. Germline trimming cut 3 bases from V and 0 bases from J; bases unmatched to any gene: 6. Germline lookup yields CDR1 SGDLS and CDR2 YYNGEE. In DNA form, the CDR3 reads TGTGCCAGCAGCGCATCGACAGGGTCCTCTGGAAACACCATATATTTT. The encoded protein is CASSASTGSSGNTIYF.